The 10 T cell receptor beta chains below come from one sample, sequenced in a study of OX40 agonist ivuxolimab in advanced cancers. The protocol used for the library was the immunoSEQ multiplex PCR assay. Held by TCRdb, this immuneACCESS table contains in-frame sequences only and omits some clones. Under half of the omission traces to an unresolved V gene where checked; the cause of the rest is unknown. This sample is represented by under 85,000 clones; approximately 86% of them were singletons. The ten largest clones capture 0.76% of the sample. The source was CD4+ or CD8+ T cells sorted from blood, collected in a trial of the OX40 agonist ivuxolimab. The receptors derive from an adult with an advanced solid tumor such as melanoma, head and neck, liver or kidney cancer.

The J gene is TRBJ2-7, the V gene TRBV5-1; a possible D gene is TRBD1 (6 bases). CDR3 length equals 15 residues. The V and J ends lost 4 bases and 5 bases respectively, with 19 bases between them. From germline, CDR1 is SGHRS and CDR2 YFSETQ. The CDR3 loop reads CASSPNLGGVDEQYF. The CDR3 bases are TGCGCCAGCAGCCCCAACCTAGGGGGAGTCGACGAGCAGTACTTC.

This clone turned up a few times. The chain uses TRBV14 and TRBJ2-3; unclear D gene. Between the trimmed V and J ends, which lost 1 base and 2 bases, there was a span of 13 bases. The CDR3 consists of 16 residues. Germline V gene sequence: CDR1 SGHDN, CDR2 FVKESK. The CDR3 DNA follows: TGTGCCAGCAGCCAAGGAAGGGCGCCCTACACAGATACGCAGTATTTT. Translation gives CASSQGRAPYTDTQYF.

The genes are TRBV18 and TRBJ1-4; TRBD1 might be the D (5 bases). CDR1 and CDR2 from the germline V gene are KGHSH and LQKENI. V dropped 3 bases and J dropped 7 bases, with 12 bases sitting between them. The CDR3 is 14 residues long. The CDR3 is CASSPPGRGEKLFF. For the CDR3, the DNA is TGTGCCAGCTCACCCCCGGGACGGGGTGAAAAACTGTTTTTT. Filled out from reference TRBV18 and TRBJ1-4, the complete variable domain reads NAGVMQNPRHLVRRRGQEARLRCSPMKGHSHVYWYRQLPEEGLKFMVYLQKENIIDESGMPKERFSAEFPKEGPSILRIQQVVRGDSAAYFCASSPPGRGEKLFFGSGTQLSVL.

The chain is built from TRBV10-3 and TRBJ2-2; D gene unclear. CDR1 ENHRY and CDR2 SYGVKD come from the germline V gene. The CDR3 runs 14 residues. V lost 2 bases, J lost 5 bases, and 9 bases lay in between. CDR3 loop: CAISERPGTGELFF. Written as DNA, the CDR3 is TGTGCCATCAGTGAGCGGCCGGGTACCGGGGAGCTGTTTTTT.

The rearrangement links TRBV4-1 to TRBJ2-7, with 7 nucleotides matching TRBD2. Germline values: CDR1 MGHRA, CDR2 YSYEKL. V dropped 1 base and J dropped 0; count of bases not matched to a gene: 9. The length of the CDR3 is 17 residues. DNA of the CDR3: TGCGCCAGCAGCCAAGGAAAAGGCGGGGGACCCTCCTACGAGCAGTACTTC. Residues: CASSQGKGGGPSYEQYF.

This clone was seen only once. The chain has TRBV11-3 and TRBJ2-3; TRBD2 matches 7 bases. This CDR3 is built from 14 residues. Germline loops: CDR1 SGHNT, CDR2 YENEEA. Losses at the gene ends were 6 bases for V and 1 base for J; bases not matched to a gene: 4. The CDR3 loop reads CASSLTSGTDTQYF. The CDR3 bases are TGTGCCAGCAGTCTTACTAGCGGCACAGATACGCAGTATTTT.

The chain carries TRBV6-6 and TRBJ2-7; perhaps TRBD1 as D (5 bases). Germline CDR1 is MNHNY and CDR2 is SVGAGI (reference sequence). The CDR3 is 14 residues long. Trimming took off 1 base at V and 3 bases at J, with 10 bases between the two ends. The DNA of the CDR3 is TGTGCCAGCAGTTACTATGGCAGGGTCTACGAGCAGTACTTC. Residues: CASSYYGRVYEQYF.

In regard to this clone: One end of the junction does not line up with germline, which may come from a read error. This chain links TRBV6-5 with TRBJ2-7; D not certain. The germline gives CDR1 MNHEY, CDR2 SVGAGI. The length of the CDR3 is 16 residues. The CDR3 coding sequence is TGTGCCAGCAGTTACCGGTCGGGCTTCTCTTCCTCCGAGCAGTACTTC. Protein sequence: CASSYRSGFSSSEQYF.

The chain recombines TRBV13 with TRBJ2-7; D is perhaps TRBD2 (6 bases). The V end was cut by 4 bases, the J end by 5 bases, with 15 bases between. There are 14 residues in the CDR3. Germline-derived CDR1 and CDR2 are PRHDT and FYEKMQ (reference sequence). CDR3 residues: CASSSLSLANEQYF. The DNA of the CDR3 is TGTGCCAGCAGCTCGTTATCACTAGCAAACGAGCAGTACTTC.

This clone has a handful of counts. In nucleotides, the CDR3 is TGTGCCAGCAGCGCAGAAGGGTCCGGGGGCTATGGCTACACCTTC. Its protein is CASSAEGSGGYGYTF. The chain carries TRBV7-2 and TRBJ1-2, with D maybe TRBD1 (5 bases). V lost 5 bases and J 4 bases, leaving 17 bases between the germline ends. The CDR3 runs 15 residues. Germline CDR1 SGHTA, CDR2 FQGNSA.